This is a list of T cell receptor beta chains from one sample in a study of cytomegalovirus exposure and HLA in healthy donors. Libraries were prepared by immunoSEQ multiplex PCR; TCRdb keeps only in-frame clonotypes and omits some of them. Of 95,000 to 150,000 clones in the sample, 83% were seen once. The sequenced sample consisted of PBMCs. The source is a woman between 40 and 50 years old in good health and CMV-seropositive. CDR3s include the opening cysteine and the closing phenylalanine or tryptophan. A D gene is named only where the DNA matches it firmly. Not every row has a clone size; where given, it reads once, few, many or a size class.

>TRBJ2-5|-|14|-|TRBV15
TGTGCCACCAGCACAAGGGACTACCAAGAGACCCAGTACTTC
CATSTRDYQETQYF
>TRBJ2-1|-|18|-|TRBV9
TGTGCCAGCAGCGTCTCAGGGACTTATAGAGGCTCCTACAATGAGCAGTTCTTC
CASSVSGTYRGSYNEQFF
>TRBJ1-1|-|14|-|TRBV9
TGTGCCAGCAGCGTAGCGCAGGCGAACACTGAAGCTTTCTTT
CASSVAQANTEAFF
>TRBJ1-4|-|14|few|TRBV10-3
TGTGCCATCAGTGACCCCGGGGGGGGAGAAAAACTGTTTTTT
CAISDPGGGEKLFF
>TRBJ1-2|TRBD1|16|-|TRBV5-6
TGTGCCAGCAGCTTGCCGTTAGGGGGACAGGGTGATGGCTACACCTTC
CASSLPLGGQGDGYTF
>TRBJ2-1|-|18|once|TRBV7-6
TGTGCCAGCGTTCCGGGACACAAACGTACTCAGTCCTACAATGAGCAGTTCTTC
CASVPGHKRTQSYNEQFF
>TRBJ2-7|TRBD1|15|-|TRBV4-1
TGCGCCAGCAGGGCGGGACAGGGGGTAACCTACGAGCAGTACTTC
CASRAGQGVTYEQYF
>TRBJ1-1|TRBD1|18|-|TRBV19
TGTGCCAGTAGTAGGGGCGGGGACAGAATTTTTTTGGACACTGAAGCTTTCTTT
CASSRGGDRIFLDTEAFF
>TRBJ2-1|-|11|-|TRBV6-1
TGTGCCAGCAGTGATCTTGATGAGCAGTTCTTC
CASSDLDEQFF
>TRBJ2-7|-|17|-|TRBV4-1
TGCGCCAGCAGCCTGCGATCCACTAGCCAAAGCTCCTACGAGCAGTACTTC
CASSLRSTSQSSYEQYF
>TRBJ1-3|TRBD1|14|-|TRBV30
TGTGCCTGGAGTAAGACAGGGTCGGGAAACACCATATATTTT
CAWSKTGSGNTIYF
>TRBJ2-1|-|13|few|TRBV6-4
TGTGCCAGCAGTTCCACTCTACAGGGGACTCCGTTCTTC
CASSSTLQGTPFF
>TRBJ2-7|-|14|-|TRBV9
TGTGCCAGCAGCGTAGTTGCAGGGGGGTACGAGCAGTACTTC
CASSVVAGGYEQYF
>TRBJ2-1|-|13|few|TRBV4-2
TGTGCCAGCAGTCTAACCACCTCCAATGAGCAGTTCTTC
CASSLTTSNEQFF
>TRBJ1-5|-|14|-|TRBV6-6
TGTGCCAGCAGTTACGGGGAGGGGGTTCAGCCCCAGCATTTT
CASSYGEGVQPQHF
>TRBJ2-6|TRBD2|16|once|TRBV5-1
TGCGCCAGCAGCGCCGGGACTACATCTGGGGCCAACGTCCTGACTTTC
CASSAGTTSGANVLTF
>TRBJ1-5|TRBD1|16|-|TRBV28
TGTGCCAGCAGCCCTAGAGGGACAGGAAAAGTTCAGCCCCAGCATTTT
CASSPRGTGKVQPQHF
>TRBJ2-2|TRBD2|16|-|TRBV10-1
TGCGCCAGCAGTGAGGGGCTAGCGGGGAAGGCCGGGGAGCTGTTTTTT
CASSEGLAGKAGELFF
>TRBJ1-1|-|16|few|TRBV28
TGTGCCAGCAGACTTGGTGGCGCCTCGGCGGGCACTGAAGCTTTCTTT
CASRLGGASAGTEAFF
>TRBJ1-5|-|12|-|TRBV28
TGTGCCAGCAGTTTACAAAATCAGCCCCAGCATTTT
CASSLQNQPQHF
>TRBJ1-2|TRBD1|15|-|TRBV4-1
TGCGCCAGCAGCAATACCCCAGGGGGCGACTATGGCTACACCTTC
CASSNTPGGDYGYTF
>TRBJ2-5|TRBD1|14|few|TRBV28
TGTGCCAGCAGTTTAGGCAGGGGGCCAGAGACCCAGTACTTC
CASSLGRGPETQYF
>TRBJ1-1|TRBD1|13|once|TRBV28
TGTGCCAGCCTGGGACAGCCAAACACTGAAGCTTTCTTT
CASLGQPNTEAFF
>TRBJ1-1|TRBD1|15|-|TRBV4-1
TGCGCCAGCAGCCAATATGGGACAGGGTTGACTGAAGCTTTCTTT
CASSQYGTGLTEAFF
>TRBJ1-2|-|13|-|TRBV28
TGTGCCAGCACCCCATGGGGCGAAGATGGCTACACCTTC
CASTPWGEDGYTF
>TRBJ1-5|TRBD1|15|once|TRBV19
TGTGCCAGCTCTAAAGGGACAGGGTTGTTTCAGCCCCAGCATTTT
CASSKGTGLFQPQHF
>TRBJ1-1|-|13|-|TRBV15
TGTGCCACCAGCAGAGATCGCAGGCTTAAAGCTTTCTTT
CATSRDRRLKAFF
>TRBJ1-3|-|14|-|TRBV30
TGTGCCTGGACCTGGGGGCTCTCTGGAAACACCATATATTTT
CAWTWGLSGNTIYF
>TRBJ1-1|TRBD1|14|-|TRBV5-8
TGTGCCAGCAGTTGGGGTACCGGGACAGGGGAAGCTTTCTTT
CASSWGTGTGEAFF
>TRBJ2-7|TRBD1|16|once|TRBV10-2
TGCGCCAGCATCCAGGGGACCGGGACAGGGCGGTACGAGCAGTACTTC
CASIQGTGTGRYEQYF
>TRBJ2-1|-|15|-|TRBV13
TGTGCCAGCAGCTTAGGGAAGGTGGGGCTTAGTGAGCAGTTCTTC
CASSLGKVGLSEQFF
>TRBJ2-1|TRBD2|14|-|TRBV29-1
TGCAGCGGCACTAGCGGGGGGATCTACAATGAGCAGTTCTTC
CSGTSGGIYNEQFF
>TRBJ1-1|-|13|-|TRBV6-1
TGTGCCAGCACCGCGGTAAACCTTGGCGTAGCTTTCTTT
CASTAVNLGVAFF
>TRBJ1-5|-|15|-|TRBV15
TGTGCCACCAGCAGGGCAGGGGTTGGTTCTCAGCCCCAGCATTTT
CATSRAGVGSQPQHF
>TRBJ2-1|TRBD1|16|-|TRBV13
TGTGCCAGCAGCTTACTAGGACAGGGGGCTTGGAATGAGCAGTTCTTC
CASSLLGQGAWNEQFF
>TRBJ2-1|-|14|-|TRBV9
TGTGCCAGCAGCGCTGAGACAGTCTACAATGAGCAGTTCTTC
CASSAETVYNEQFF
>TRBJ1-4|TRBD1|19|-|TRBV5-1
TGCGCCAGCAGCCCTTACCCGGGACAGGGAAGTAGGTCTAATGAAAAACTGTTTTTT
CASSPYPGQGSRSNEKLFF
>TRBJ2-7|TRBD2|17|-|TRBV7-9
TGTGCCAGCAGCCTAGGACAGCGGGAGGGATCCTCCTACGAGCAGTACTTC
CASSLGQREGSSYEQYF
>TRBJ2-7|TRBD2|15|-|TRBV7-8
TGTGCCAGCAGCTTAGGGGTAGCGGGAGAAGGCGAGCAGTACTTC
CASSLGVAGEGEQYF
>TRBJ1-1|TRBD1|15|-|TRBV10-1
TGCGCCAGCAGTAGAAGGACAGGGGACTTCGCTGAAGCTTTCTTT
CASSRRTGDFAEAFF